Sequencing of this T cell receptor (beta chain) was carried out in a study of T cell clonotyping in hematopoietic cell transplantation. Study-level findings and limits: Pathologically expanded recipient clonotypes increased progressively from day 30 to day 180 as diversity fell. At the given depth, recipient repertoires were over 95% de novo clonotypes.

The germline V gene encodes CDR1 GTSNPN and CDR2 SVGIG (reference sequence). Trimming pared 1 base from V and 2 bases from J, leaving 6 bases between. The CDR3 runs 12 residues. The protocol was immunoSEQ multiplex PCR, while the TCRdb copy is restricted to in-frame clones and leaves out a portion. The sample holds 14,000 or so clones, less than 98% seen once. Comments on this clone: No antigen is known for it.

Sequenced here: peripheral blood mononuclear cells, sampled 30 days after allogeneic stem cell transplant. This TCR was sampled from a female patient aged 50-60 years who had an allogeneic stem cell transplant from an unrelated donor, so T cells may come from the graft donor. Some clones in this sample may be carry-over from other donors' samples. The V and J genes are TRBV30 and TRBJ2-7; no definite D call. Written as DNA, the CDR3 is TGTGCCTGGAGTGATCTAGCCTACGAGCAGTACTTC. As protein: CAWSDLAYEQYF.